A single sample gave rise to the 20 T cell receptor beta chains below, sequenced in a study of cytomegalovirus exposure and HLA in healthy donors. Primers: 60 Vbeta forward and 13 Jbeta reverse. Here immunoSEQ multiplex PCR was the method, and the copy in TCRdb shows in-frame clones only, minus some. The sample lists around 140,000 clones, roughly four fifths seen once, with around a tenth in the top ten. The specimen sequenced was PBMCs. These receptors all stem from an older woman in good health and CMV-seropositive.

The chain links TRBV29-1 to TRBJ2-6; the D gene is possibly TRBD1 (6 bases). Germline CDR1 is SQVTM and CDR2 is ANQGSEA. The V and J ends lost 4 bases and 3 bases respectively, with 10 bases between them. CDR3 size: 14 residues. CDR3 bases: TGCAGCGTTGGGTCAGGGGATGGGGCCAACGTCCTGACTTTC. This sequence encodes CSVGSGDGANVLTF.

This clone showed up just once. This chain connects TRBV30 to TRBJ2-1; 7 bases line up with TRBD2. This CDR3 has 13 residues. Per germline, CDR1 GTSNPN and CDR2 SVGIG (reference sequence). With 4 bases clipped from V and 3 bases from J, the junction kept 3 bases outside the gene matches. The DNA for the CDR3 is TGTGCCTGGACTAGCGGTATCTACAATGAGCAGTTCTTC. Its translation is CAWTSGIYNEQFF.

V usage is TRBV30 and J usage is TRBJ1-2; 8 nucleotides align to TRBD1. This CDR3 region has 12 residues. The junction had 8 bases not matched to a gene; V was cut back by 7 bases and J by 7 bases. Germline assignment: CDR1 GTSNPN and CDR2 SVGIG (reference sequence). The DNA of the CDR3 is TGTGCCTTTGGTCAGGGGGCGGGTGGCTACACCTTC. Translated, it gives CAFGQGAGGYTF.

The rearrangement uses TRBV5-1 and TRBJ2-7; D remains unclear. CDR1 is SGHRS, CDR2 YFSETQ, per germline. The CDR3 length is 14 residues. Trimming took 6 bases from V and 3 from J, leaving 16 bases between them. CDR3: CASTFSGPSYEQYF. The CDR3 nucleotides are TGCGCCAGCACCTTCAGTGGGCCGAGCTACGAGCAGTACTTC.

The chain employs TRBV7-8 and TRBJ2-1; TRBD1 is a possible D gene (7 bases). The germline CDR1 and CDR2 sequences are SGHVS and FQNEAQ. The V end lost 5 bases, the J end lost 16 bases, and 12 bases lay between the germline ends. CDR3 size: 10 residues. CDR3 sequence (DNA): TGTGCCAGCAGCCGGGGGACAGCATTCTTC. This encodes CASSRGTAFF.

DNA of the CDR3: TGTGCCAGCAGCTTAGGGCCGGGACAAAACGGGTTGGAGACCCAGTACTTC. Amino acids: CASSLGPGQNGLETQYF. The J gene is TRBJ2-5, the V gene TRBV7-8; possible D gene TRBD1, 6 bases. V was clipped by 1 base and J by 5 bases, with 20 bases between them. Germline values: CDR1 SGHVS, CDR2 FQNEAQ. The CDR3 extends over 17 amino acids.

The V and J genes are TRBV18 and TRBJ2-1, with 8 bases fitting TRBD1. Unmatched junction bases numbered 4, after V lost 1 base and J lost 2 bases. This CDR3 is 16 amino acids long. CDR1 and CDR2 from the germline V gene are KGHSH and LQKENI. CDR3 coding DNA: TGTGCCAGCTCACCACTTAACAGGGGGGCCTACAATGAGCAGTTCTTC. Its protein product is CASSPLNRGAYNEQFF.

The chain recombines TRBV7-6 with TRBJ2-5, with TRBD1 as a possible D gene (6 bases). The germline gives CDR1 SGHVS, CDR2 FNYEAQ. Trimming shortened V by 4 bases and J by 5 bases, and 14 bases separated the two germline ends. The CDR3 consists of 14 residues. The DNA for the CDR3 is TGTGCCAGCAGCTATACAGGGAGAGGGGAGACCCAGTACTTC. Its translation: CASSYTGRGETQYF.

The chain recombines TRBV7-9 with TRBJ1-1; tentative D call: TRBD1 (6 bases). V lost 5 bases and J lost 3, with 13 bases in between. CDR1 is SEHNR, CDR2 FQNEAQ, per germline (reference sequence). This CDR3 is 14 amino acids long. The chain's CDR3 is CASSQTGRYTEAFF. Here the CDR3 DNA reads TGTGCCAGCAGCCAGACAGGACGATACACTGAAGCTTTCTTT.

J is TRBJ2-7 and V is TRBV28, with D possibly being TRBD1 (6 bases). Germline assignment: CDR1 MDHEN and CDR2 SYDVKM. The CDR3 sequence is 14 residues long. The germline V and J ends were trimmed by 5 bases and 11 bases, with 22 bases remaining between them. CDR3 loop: CASSGPDRIRGEYF. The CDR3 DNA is TGTGCCAGCAGTGGGCCAGACAGGATACGAGGGGAGTACTTC.

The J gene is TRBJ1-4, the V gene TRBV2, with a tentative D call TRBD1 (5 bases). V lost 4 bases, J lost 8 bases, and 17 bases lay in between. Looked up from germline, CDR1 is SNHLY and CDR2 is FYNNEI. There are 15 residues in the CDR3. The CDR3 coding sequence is TGTGCCAGCAGTGCGGCAGGGAGGTTAGGGGAAAAACTGTTTTTT. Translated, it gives CASSAAGRLGEKLFF.

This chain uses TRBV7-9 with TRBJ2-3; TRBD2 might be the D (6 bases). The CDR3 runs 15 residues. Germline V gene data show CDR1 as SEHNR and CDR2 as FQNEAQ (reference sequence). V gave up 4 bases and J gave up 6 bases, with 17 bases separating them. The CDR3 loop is CASSSPRDSWDTQYF. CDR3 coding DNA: TGTGCCAGCAGCTCCCCCAGGGACTCCTGGGATACGCAGTATTTT.

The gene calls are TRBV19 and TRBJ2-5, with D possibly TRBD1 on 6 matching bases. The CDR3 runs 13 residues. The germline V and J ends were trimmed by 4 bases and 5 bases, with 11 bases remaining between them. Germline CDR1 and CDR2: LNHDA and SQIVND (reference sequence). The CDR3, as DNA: TGTGCCAGTAGTAGGGGACAAATCGAGACCCAGTACTTC. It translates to CASSRGQIETQYF.

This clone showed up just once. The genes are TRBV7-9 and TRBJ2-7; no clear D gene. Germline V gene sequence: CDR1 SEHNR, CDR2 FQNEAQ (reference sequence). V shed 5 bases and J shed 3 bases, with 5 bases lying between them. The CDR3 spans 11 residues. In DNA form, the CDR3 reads TGTGCCAGCAGCCCAGACTACGAGCAGTACTTC. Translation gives CASSPDYEQYF.

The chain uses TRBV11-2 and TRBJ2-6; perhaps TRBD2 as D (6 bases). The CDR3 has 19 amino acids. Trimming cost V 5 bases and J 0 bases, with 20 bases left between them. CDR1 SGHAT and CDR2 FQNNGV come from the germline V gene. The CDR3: CASSPIRRGPLSGANVLTF. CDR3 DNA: TGTGCCAGCAGCCCGATCAGGAGGGGCCCCCTCTCTGGGGCCAACGTCCTGACTTTC. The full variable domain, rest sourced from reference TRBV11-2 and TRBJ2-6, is EAGVAQSPRYKIIEKRQSVAFWCNPISGHATLYWYQQILGQGPKLLIQFQNNGVVDDSQLPKDRFSAERLKGVDSTLKIQPAKLEDSAVYLCASSPIRRGPLSGANVLTFGAGSRLTVL.

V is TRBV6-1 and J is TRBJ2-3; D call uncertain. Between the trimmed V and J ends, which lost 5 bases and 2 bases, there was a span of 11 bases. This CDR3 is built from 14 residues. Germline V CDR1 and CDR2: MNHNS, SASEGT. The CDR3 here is CASSRASFTDTQYF. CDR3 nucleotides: TGTGCCAGCAGTAGAGCCTCGTTCACAGATACGCAGTATTTT.

The CDR3: CASSPRLAGGRAGELFF. The CDR3 nucleotides read TGTGCCAGCAGTCCAAGACTAGCGGGAGGGCGGGCCGGGGAGCTGTTTTTT. J is TRBJ2-2 and V is TRBV28, with 14 bases lining up with TRBD2. The CDR3 length is 17 residues. Trimming at V came to 5 bases and at J to 6 bases, leaving 8 bases not matched to a gene. The germline V gene has CDR1 MDHEN and CDR2 SYDVKM.

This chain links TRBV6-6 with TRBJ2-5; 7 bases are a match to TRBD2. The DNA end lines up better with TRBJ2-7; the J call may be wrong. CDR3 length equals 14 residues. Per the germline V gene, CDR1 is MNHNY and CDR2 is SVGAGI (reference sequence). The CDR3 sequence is CASSPLSGAYEQYF. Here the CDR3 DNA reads TGTGCCAGCAGTCCCCTAAGCGGGGCCTACGAGCAGTACTTC.

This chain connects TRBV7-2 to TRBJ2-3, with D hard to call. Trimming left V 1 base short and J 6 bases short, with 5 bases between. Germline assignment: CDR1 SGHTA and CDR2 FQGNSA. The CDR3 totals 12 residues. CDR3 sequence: CASSLVVDTQYF. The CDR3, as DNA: TGTGCCAGCAGCTTAGTAGTGGATACGCAGTATTTT.

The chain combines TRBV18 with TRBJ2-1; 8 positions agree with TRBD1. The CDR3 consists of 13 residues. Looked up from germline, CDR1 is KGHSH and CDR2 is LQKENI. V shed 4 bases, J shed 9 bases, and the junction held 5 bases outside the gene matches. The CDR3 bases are TGTGCCAGCTCACTCGGGACAGGACGTGAGCAGTTCTTC. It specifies CASSLGTGREQFF.